This TCR beta chain was recorded in a study of T cells in Graves' hyperthyroidism and ophthalmopathy. Study background: Blood was drawn when the patient was first diagnosed and still untreated. Study conclusions and caveats: Most clonotypes expanded in thyroid above 0.001 were likewise present in blood. Onset of ophthalmopathy came a median approximately 6.9 months after the model predicted it.

TCR beta CDR3 region amplification was performed from RNA transcripts. The TCR CDR3 was amplified in a first-round RT-PCR using the HTBI primer set. TCRdb passed the multiplex PCR reads through MiXCR, listing each CDR3 protein once. This table holds about 250,000 distinct CDR3 sequences, about 25% found once. The germline gives CDR1 MNHEY, CDR2 SVGEGT. This CDR3 contains 14 residues. With V trimmed by 5 bases and J by 8 bases, 9 bases remained unmatched. This clonotype was counted ten times or more. Its specificity is unknown. The PBMCs studied were ones that came from 10 ml fresh peripheral blood. This clonotype was obtained from a woman aged 40 to 49 with Graves' ophthalmopathy. Sequences were obtained from blood. The chain joins TRBV6-2 or TRBV6-3 to TRBJ2-7, with TRBD1 identical over 10 bases. CDR3 in DNA: TGTGCCAGCAGTCCCGGACAGGGGGTTCGACAGCAGTACTTC. Translation gives CASSPGQGVRQQYF.